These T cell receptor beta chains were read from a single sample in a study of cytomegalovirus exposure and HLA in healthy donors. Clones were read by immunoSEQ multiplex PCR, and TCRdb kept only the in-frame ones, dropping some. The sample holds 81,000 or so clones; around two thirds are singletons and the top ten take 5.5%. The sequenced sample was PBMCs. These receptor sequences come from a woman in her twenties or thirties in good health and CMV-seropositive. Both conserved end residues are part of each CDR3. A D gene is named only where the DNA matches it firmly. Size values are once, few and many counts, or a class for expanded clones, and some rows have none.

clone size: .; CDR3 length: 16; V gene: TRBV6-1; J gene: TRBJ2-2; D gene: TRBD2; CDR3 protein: CASSEVASGGRGELFF; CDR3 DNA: TGTGCCAGCAGTGAAGTGGCTAGCGGGGGAAGAGGGGAGCTGTTTTTT
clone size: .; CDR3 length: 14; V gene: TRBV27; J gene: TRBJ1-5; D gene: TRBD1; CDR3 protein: CASSPGQGHQPQHF; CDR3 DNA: TGTGCCAGCAGTCCGGGACAGGGGCATCAGCCCCAGCATTTT
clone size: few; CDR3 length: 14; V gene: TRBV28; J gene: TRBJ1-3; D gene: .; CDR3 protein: CASSHLGSGNTIYF; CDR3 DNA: TGTGCCAGCAGCCATCTCGGTTCTGGAAACACCATATATTTT
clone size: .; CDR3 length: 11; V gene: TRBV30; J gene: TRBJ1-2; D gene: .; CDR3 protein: CAWNRQYGYTF; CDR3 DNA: TGTGCCTGGAATCGACAGTATGGCTACACCTTC
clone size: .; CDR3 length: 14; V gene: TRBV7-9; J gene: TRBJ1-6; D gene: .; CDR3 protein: CASSLGYGGSPLHF; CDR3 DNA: TGTGCCAGCAGCTTAGGGTACGGGGGAAGTCCCCTCCACTTT
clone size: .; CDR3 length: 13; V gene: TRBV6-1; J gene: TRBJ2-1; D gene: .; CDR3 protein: CASSGQGGNEQFF; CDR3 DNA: TGTGCCAGCAGTGGTCAGGGAGGCAATGAGCAGTTCTTC
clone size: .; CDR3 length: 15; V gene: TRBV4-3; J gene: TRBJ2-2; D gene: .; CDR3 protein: CASSQDRRGTGELFF; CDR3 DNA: TGCGCCAGCAGCCAAGATCGAAGAGGCACCGGGGAGCTGTTTTTT
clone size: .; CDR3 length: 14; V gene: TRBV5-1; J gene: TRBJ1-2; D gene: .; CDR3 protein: CASSPGQGLDGYTF; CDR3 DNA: TGCGCCAGCAGTCCCGGCCAGGGGCTCGATGGCTACACCTTC
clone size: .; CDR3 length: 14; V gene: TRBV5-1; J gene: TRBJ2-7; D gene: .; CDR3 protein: CASSVTAGPYEQYF; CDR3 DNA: TGCGCCAGCAGCGTGACAGCAGGACCCTACGAGCAGTACTTC
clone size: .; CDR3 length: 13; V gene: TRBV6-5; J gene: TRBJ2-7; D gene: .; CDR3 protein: CASSLKRAYEQYF; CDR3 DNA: TGTGCCAGCAGCTTGAAGAGAGCCTACGAGCAGTACTTC
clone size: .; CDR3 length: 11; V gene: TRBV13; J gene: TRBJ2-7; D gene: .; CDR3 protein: CASSFGNEQYF; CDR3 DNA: TGTGCCAGCAGCTTCGGTAACGAGCAGTACTTC
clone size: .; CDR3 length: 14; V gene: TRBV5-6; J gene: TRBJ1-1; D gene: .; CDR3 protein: CASSPVGPNTEAFF; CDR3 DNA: TGTGCCAGCAGCCCAGTGGGGCCGAACACTGAAGCTTTCTTT
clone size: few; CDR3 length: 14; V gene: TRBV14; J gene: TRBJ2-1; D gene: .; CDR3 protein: CAPPSGGAYNEQFF; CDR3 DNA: TGTGCCCCTCCTTCTGGGGGCGCCTACAATGAGCAGTTCTTC
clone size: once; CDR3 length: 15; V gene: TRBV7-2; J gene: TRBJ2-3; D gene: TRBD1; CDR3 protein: CASSLRDRGLEAQYF; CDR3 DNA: TGTGCCAGCAGCCTCCGGGACAGGGGGTTGGAAGCGCAGTATTTT
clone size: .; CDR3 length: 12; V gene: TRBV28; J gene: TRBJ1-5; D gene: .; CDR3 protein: CASSPLNQPQHF; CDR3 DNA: TGTGCCAGCAGTCCGCTAAATCAGCCCCAGCATTTT